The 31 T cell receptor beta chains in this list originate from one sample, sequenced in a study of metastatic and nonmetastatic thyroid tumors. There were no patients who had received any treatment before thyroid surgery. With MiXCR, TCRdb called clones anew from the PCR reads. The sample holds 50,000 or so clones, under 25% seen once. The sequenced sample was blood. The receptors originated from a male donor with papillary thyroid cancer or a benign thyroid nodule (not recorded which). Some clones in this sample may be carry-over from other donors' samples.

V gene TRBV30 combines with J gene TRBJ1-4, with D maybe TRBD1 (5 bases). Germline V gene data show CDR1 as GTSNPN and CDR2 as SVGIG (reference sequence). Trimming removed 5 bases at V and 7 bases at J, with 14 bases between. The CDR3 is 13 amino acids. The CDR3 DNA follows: TGTGCCTGGGGACCACTAAGGGGTGAAAAACTGTTTTTT. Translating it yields CAWGPLRGEKLFF.

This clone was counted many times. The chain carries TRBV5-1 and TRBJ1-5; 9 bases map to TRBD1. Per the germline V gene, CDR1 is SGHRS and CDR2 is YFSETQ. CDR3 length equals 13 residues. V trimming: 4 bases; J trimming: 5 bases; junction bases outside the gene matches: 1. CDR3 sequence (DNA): TGCGCCAGCAGCCGGGACAGGGATCAGCCCCAGCATTTT. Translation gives CASSRDRDQPQHF. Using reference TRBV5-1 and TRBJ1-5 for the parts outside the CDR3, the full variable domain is KAGVTQTPRYLIKTRGQQVTLSCSPISGHRSVSWYQQTPGQGLQFLFEYFSETQRNKGNFPGRFSGRQFSNSRSEMNVSTLELGDSALYLCASSRDRDQPQHFGDGTRLSIL.

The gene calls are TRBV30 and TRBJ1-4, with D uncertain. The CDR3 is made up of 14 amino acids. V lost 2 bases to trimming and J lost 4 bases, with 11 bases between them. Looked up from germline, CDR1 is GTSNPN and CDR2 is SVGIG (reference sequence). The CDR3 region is CAWSNVVNNEKLFF. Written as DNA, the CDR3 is TGTGCCTGGAGTAACGTGGTTAATAATGAAAAACTGTTTTTT.

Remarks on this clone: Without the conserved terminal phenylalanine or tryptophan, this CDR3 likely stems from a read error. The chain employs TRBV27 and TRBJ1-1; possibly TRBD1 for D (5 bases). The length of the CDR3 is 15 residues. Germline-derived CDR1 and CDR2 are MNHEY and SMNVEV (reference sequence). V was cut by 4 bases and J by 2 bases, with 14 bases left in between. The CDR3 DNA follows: TGTGCCAGCAGTTCGGCAGGGTTGTTTAACACTGAAGCTTTCCTT. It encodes CASSSAGLFNTEAFL.

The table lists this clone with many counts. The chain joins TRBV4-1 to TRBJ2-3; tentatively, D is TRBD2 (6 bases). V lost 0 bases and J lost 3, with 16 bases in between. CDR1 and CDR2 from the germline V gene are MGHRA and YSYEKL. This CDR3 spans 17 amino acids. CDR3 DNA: TGCGCCAGCAGCCAAGAAGGCGGGGCCGTGGGGACAGATACGCAGTATTTT. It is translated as CASSQEGGAVGTDTQYF.

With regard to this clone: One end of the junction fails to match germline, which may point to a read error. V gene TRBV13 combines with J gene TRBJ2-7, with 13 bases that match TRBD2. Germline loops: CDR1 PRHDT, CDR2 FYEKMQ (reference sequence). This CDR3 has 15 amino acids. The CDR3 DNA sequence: TGTGCCAGCAGCGTAGGACCCGGACTAGCGGGAGCGAAGTACTTC. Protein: CASSVGPGLAGAKYF.

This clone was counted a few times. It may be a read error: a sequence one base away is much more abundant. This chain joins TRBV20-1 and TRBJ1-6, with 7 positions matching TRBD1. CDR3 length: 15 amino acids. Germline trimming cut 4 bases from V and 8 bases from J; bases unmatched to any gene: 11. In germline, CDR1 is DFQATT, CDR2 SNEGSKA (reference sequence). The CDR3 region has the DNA TGCAGTGCTAAAGAGACAGGGACTCTTTATTCACCCCTCCACTTT. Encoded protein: CSAKETGTLYSPLHF.

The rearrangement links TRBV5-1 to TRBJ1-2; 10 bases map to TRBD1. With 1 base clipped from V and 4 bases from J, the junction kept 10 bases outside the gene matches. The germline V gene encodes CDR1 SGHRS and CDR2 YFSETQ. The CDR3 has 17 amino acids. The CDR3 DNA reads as TGCGCCAGCAGCTTGAGTGGACAGGGGGATGTAAGCTATGGCTACACCTTC. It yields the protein CASSLSGQGDVSYGYTF.

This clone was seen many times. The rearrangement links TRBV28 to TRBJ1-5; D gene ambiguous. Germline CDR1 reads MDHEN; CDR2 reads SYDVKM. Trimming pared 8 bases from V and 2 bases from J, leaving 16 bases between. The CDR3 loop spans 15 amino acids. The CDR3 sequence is CASGVFVGRNQPQHF. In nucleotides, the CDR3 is TGTGCCAGCGGGGTGTTTGTGGGCCGCAATCAGCCCCAGCATTTT.

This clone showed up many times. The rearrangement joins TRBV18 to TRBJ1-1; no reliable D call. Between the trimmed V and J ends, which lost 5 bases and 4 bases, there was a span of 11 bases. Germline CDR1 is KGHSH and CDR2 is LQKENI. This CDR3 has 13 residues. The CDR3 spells CASSSGRSTEAFF. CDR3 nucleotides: TGTGCCAGCTCATCCGGACGGTCCACTGAAGCTTTCTTT.

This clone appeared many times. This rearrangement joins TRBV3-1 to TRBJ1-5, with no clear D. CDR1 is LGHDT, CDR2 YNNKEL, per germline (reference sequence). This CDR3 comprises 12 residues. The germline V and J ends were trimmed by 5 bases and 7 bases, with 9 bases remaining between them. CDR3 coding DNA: TGTGCCAGCAGCAGAGGGAACCAGCCCCAGCATTTT. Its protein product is CASSRGNQPQHF.

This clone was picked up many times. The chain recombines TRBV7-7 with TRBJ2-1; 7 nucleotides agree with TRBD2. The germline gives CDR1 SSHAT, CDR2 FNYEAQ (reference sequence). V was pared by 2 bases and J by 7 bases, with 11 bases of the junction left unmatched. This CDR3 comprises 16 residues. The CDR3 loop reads CASSLSLLAEENEQFF. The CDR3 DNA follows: TGTGCCAGCAGCTTATCGCTCCTAGCGGAGGAAAATGAGCAGTTCTTC. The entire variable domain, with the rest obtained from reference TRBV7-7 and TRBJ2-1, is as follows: GAGVSQSPRYKVTKRGQDVTLRCDPISSHATLYWYQQALGQGPEFLTYFNYEAQPDKSGLPSDRFSAERPEGSISTLTIQRTEQRDSAMYRCASSLSLLAEENEQFFGPGTRLTVL.

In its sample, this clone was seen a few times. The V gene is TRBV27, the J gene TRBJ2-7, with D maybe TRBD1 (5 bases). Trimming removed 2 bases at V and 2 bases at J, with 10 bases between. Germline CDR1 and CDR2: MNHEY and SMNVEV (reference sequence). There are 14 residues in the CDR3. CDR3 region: CASSLDGAPYEQYF. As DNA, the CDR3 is TGTGCCAGCAGTTTAGATGGGGCACCCTACGAGCAGTACTTC.

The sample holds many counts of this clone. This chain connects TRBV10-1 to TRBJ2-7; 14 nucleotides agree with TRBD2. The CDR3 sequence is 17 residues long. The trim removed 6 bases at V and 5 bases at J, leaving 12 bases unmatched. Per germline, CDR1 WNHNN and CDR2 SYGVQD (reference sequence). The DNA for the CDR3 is TGCGCCAGCAGAAACGGACTAGCGGGAGGTCGGCCTAACGAGCAGTACTTC. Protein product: CASRNGLAGGRPNEQYF.

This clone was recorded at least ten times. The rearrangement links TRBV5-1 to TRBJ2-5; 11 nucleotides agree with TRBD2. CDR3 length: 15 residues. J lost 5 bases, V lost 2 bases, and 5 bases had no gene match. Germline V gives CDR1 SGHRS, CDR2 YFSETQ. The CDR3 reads CASSLGLAGYETQYF. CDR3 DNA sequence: TGCGCCAGCAGCTTAGGACTAGCGGGCTACGAGACCCAGTACTTC.

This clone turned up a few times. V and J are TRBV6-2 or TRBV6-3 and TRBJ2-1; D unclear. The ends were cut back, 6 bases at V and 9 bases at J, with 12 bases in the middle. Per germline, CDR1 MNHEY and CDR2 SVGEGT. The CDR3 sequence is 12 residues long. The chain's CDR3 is CASRTTSTEQFF. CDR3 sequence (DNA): TGTGCCAGCAGAACGACCAGTACTGAGCAGTTCTTC.

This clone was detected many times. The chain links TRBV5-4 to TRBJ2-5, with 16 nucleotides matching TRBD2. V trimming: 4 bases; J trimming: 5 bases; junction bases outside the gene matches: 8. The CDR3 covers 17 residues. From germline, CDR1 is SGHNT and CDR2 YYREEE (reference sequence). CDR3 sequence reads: CASSGTSGRAWGETQYF. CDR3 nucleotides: TGTGCCAGCAGCGGGACTAGCGGGAGGGCCTGGGGGGAGACCCAGTACTTC.

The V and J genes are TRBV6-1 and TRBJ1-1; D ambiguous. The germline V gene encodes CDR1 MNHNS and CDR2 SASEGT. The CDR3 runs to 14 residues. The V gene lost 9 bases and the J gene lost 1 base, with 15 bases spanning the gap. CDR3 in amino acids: CASSPSGGNTEAFF. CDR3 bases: TGTGCCAGTTCACCTTCGGGAGGGAACACTGAAGCTTTCTTT.

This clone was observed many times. CDR3 protein: CASRARMNTEAFF. In DNA, the CDR3 is TGTGCCAGCAGAGCAAGGATGAACACTGAAGCTTTCTTT. The V call is TRBV2, the J call TRBJ1-1, with unresolved D. Germline-derived CDR1 and CDR2 are SNHLY and FYNNEI. V lost 6 bases and J 0 bases, leaving 8 bases between the germline ends. The CDR3 loop spans 13 amino acids.

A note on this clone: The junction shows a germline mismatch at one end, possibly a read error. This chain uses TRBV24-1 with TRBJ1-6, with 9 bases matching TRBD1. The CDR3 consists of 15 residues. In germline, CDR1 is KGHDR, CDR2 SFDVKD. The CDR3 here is CATSEGTGRNSPPHF. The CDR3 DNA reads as TGTGCCACCAGTGAAGGGACAGGGCGTAATTCACCCCCCCACTTT.

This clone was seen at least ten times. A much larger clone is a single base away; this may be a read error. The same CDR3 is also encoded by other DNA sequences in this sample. The CDR3 reads CASSPPQSNEQFF. CDR3 DNA: TGTGCCAGCAGTCCCCCACAGAGCAATGAGCAGTTCTTC. The chain has TRBV27 and TRBJ2-1; D unresolved. The CDR3 contains 13 residues. V shed 5 bases and J shed 6 bases, with 11 bases lying between them. Germline assignment: CDR1 MNHEY and CDR2 SMNVEV (reference sequence).

CDR3 region: CASSPGTGGNEQFF. In nucleotides, the CDR3 is TGTGCCAGCAGCCCCGGGACAGGGGGCAATGAGCAGTTCTTC. The chain couples TRBV12-3 or TRBV12-4 to TRBJ2-1; 11 nucleotides agree with TRBD1. The CDR3 contains 14 residues. The ends lost 6 bases at V and 6 bases at J; junction bases unmatched: 4.

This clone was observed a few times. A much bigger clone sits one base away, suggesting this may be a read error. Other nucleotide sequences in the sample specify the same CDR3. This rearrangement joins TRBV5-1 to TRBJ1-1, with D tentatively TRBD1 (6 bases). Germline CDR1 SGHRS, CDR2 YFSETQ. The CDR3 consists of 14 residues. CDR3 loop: CASSKGGGNTEAFF. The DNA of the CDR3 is TGCGCCAGCAGCAAGGGGGGCGGGAACACTGAGGCTTTCTTT.

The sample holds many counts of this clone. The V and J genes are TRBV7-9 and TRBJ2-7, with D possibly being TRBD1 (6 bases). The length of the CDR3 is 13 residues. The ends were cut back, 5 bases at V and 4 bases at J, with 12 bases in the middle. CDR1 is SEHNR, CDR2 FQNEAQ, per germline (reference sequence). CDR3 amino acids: CASSLGTNYEQYF. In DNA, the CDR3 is TGTGCCAGCAGCCTCGGGACAAATTACGAGCAGTACTTC.

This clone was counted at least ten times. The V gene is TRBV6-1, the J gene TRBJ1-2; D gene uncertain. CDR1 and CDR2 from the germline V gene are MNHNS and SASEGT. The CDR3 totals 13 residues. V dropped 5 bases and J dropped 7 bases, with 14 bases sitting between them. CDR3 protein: CASSPPKKGGYTF. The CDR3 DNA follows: TGTGCCAGCAGTCCACCAAAGAAGGGTGGCTACACCTTC.

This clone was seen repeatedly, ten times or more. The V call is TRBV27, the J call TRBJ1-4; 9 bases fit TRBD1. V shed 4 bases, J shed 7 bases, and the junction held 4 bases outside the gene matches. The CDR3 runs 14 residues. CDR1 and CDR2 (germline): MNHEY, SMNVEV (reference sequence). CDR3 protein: CASSSQGAGEKLFF. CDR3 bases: TGTGCCAGCAGTTCACAGGGGGCGGGTGAAAAACTGTTTTTT.

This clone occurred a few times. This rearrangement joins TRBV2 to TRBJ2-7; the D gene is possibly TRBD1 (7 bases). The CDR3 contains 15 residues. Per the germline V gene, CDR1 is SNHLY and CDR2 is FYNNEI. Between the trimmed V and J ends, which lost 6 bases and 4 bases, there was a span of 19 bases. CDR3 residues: CASRQGGFGNYEQYF. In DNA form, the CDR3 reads TGTGCCAGCAGGCAGGGGGGTTTCGGGAATTACGAGCAGTACTTC.

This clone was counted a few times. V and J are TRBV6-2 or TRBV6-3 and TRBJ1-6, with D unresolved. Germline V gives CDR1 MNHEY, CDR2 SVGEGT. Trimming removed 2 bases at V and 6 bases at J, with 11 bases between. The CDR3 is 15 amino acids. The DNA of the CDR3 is TGTGCCAGCAGTTACGGACCACCGCCTAATTCACCCCTCCACTTT. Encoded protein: CASSYGPPPNSPLHF.

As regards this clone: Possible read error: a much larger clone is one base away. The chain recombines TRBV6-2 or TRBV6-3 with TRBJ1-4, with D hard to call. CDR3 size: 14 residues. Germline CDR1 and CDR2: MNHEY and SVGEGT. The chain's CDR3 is CASTPGQFNEKLFF. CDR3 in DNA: TGCGCCAGCACCCCGGGCCAGTTTAATGAAAAACTGTTTTTT.

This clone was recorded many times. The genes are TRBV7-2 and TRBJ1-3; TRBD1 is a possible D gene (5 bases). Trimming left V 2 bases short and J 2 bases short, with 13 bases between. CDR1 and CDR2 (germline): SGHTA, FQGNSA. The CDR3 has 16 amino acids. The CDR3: CASSLSRGLAGNTIYF. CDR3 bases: TGTGCCAGCAGCTTATCGAGGGGCTTGGCTGGAAACACCATATATTTT.

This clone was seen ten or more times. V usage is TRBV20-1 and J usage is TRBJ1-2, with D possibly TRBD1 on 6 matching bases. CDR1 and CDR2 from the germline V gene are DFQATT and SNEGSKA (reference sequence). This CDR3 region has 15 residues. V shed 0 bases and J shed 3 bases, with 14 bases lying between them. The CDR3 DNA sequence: TGCAGTGCTAGAGATAAGGACAGAAACTACTATGGCTACACCTTC. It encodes CSARDKDRNYYGYTF.